The rows below give T cell receptor beta chains drawn from one sample of a study of CD8+ T cells in alopecia areata. Using immunoSEQ multiplex PCR, the repertoire was profiled, and TCRdb retains in-frame clones only, with some absent. The top ten hold about 18% of the sample, which has around 100,000 clones, about 71% seen once. The specimen comprised CD8+ T cells sorted from blood, sampled at week 44, from a patient treated with tofacitinib. The receptors originated from a human donor with alopecia areata. Both conserved end residues are part of each CDR3. Each record gives: clone size, J gene, CDR3 length, D gene, V gene, CDR3 DNA, CDR3 protein. The D gene is left open where the match is weak. Size values are once, few and many counts, or a class for expanded clones, and some rows have none.

- | TRBJ1-2 | 13 | - | TRBV19 | TGTGCCAGTAGTATAACACATAACTATGGCTACACCTTC | CASSITHNYGYTF
few | TRBJ2-2 | 13 | - | TRBV4-2 | TGTGCCAGCAGCCCCTTGAAGGGGGACGAGCTGTTTTTT | CASSPLKGDELFF
- | TRBJ1-2 | 15 | TRBD1 | TRBV4-3 | TGCGCCAGCAGCCAGGGGACAGGGGGCGGCTATGGCTACACCTTC | CASSQGTGGGYGYTF
few | TRBJ1-1 | 13 | - | TRBV7-2 | TGTGCCAGCAGCTTGACAGGGAACACTGAAGCTTTCTTT | CASSLTGNTEAFF
- | TRBJ2-7 | 13 | TRBD1 | TRBV15 | TGTGCCACCAGCAGGGACAGGGGAACCGAGCAGTACTTC | CATSRDRGTEQYF
- | TRBJ1-6 | 18 | - | TRBV30 | TGTGCCTGGAGTGGAAAGACAGAGCTGAGCTCCTATAATTCACCCCTCCACTTT | CAWSGKTELSSYNSPLHF
- | TRBJ1-2 | 15 | - | TRBV4-3 | TGCGCCAGCAGCCAAGAAGCCGATTCTACGGGTGGCTACACCTTC | CASSQEADSTGGYTF
- | TRBJ1-6 | 15 | TRBD1 | TRBV5-6 | TGTGCCAGCAGCTCCCAGGGGGTAAGAAATTCACCCCTCCACTTT | CASSSQGVRNSPLHF
once | TRBJ2-1 | 13 | TRBD2 | TRBV28 | TGTGCCAGCAGTTTCCTAGCGGGGCATGAGCAGTTCTTC | CASSFLAGHEQFF
- | TRBJ1-2 | 12 | - | TRBV7-2 | TGTGCCGGTCTCGATGAGGAATATGGCTACACCTTC | CAGLDEEYGYTF
- | TRBJ2-1 | 12 | - | TRBV7-2 | TGTGCCAGCAGCTTTGCAGGCAATGAGCAGTTCTTC | CASSFAGNEQFF
few | TRBJ1-6 | 12 | - | TRBV19 | TGTGCCAGTAGTGTGGCGGGTTCACCCCTCCACTTT | CASSVAGSPLHF
- | TRBJ2-7 | 15 | TRBD1 | TRBV10-3 | TGTGCCATCAGGACCGGGACAGGGGGATCCTACGAGCAGTACTTC | CAIRTGTGGSYEQYF
- | TRBJ2-1 | 13 | - | TRBV6-1 | TGTGCCAGCAGTGAAGAGTTAGGGAATGAGCAGTTCTTC | CASSEELGNEQFF
- | TRBJ2-7 | 12 | - | TRBV6-6 | TGTGCCAGCAGTTTGGGGGACTACGAGCAGTACTTC | CASSLGDYEQYF
- | TRBJ2-7 | 15 | TRBD2 | TRBV29-1 | TGCAGCGTTGAAGTCAGCGGGGGAGCCGACTACGAGCAGTACTTC | CSVEVSGGADYEQYF
- | TRBJ2-7 | 14 | - | TRBV11-1 | TGTGCCAGCAGCTTGGGATCCGCTCTCTACGAGCAGTACTTC | CASSLGSALYEQYF
- | TRBJ2-2 | 14 | - | TRBV4-2 | TGTGCCAGCAGCCAAGGGGAAACGACCGGGGAGCTGTTTTTT | CASSQGETTGELFF
- | TRBJ2-7 | 13 | - | TRBV5-6 | TGTGCCAGCAGCTTGGGAGGGAGAGCCGAGCAGTACTTC | CASSLGGRAEQYF
many | TRBJ2-1 | 16 | - | TRBV27 | TGTGCCAGCAGTTTATTAGCAGGCGCAACCTACAATGAGCAGTTCTTC | CASSLLAGATYNEQFF
- | TRBJ2-7 | 15 | TRBD2 | TRBV9 | TGTGCCAGCAGCACAAGAGCGGGGAGCTCCTACGAGCAGTACTTC | CASSTRAGSSYEQYF
- | TRBJ2-1 | 15 | - | TRBV11-2 | TGTGCCAGCAGCCCGAGGAGCCGAGAGGACAATGAGCAGTTCTTC | CASSPRSREDNEQFF
- | TRBJ1-1 | 16 | TRBD1 | TRBV9 | TGTGCCAGCAGTAGACAGGGCGTTGGAATGAACACTGAAGCTTTCTTT | CASSRQGVGMNTEAFF
few | TRBJ1-1 | 12 | - | TRBV30 | TGTGCCTGGACGCCGGGGGGCACTGAAGCTTTCTTT | CAWTPGGTEAFF